This section outlines one TCR beta chain sequence together with its context. Treatment denoted: around 19 received Ad26.COV2.S at low or high dose, single or two shots; five or six received placebo; per-sample allocation not given. The samples date from day 63 after the first vaccine or placebo injection. This person who donated was an adult of 18-55 years in Boston. These data belong to a study of Ad26.COV2.S vaccination and SARS-CoV-2 variants. Assay used: immunoSEQ multiplex PCR; TCRdb lists only in-frame clones, some missing. Of roughly 240,000 clones in the sample, 85% to 90% were seen once. V was clipped by 3 bases and J by 5 bases, with 14 bases between them. Germline assignment: CDR1 SGHDT and CDR2 YYEEEE. This CDR3 spans 15 amino acids.

V is TRBV5-6 and J is TRBJ2-2; D unclear. This material consisted of peripheral blood, taken in a trial of Ad26.COV2.S vaccine versus placebo. The TCR was taken from a person between 18 and 59 years old who received the Ad26.COV2.S COVID-19 vaccine or a placebo. The CDR3, as DNA: TGTGCCAGCAGCTCCAGACTTTTTGGGACCGGGGAGCTGTTTTTT. Translated: CASSSRLFGTGELFF.